The sequence of this T cell receptor beta chain was determined in a study of cytomegalovirus exposure and HLA in healthy donors. Study-wide results and limits: Whilst most TCR sequences proved rare, a subset of public TCRs occurred across many donors.

V dropped 5 bases and J dropped 1 base, with 11 bases sitting between them. Germline CDR1 reads KGHSH; CDR2 reads LQKENI. The CDR3 spans 14 residues. Comments on this clone: Its antigen is currently unknown.

The protocol was immunoSEQ multiplex PCR, while the TCRdb copy is restricted to in-frame clones and leaves out a portion. Here the sample spans some 170,000 clones, more than 75% being singletons. The rearrangement joins TRBV18 to TRBJ2-5, with D unresolved. Sequenced sample: PBMCs. This TCR came from a woman in her twenties or thirties in good health and CMV-seronegative. CDR3 coding DNA: TGTGCCAGCTCATCTACAGTTATCCAAGAGACCCAGTACTTC. It is translated as CASSSTVIQETQYF.